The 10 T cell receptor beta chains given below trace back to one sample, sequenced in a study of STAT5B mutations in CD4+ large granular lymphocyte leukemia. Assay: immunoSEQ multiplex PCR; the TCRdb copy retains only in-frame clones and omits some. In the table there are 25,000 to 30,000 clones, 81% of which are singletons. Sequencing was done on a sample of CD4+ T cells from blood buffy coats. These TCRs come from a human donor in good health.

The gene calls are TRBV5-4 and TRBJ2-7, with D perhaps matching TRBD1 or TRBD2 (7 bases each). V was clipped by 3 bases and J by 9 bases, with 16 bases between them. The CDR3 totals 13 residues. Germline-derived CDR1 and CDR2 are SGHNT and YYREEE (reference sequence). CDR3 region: CASSSPQGEGQYF. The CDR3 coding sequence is TGTGCCAGCAGCTCACCCCAGGGGGAGGGGCAGTACTTC.

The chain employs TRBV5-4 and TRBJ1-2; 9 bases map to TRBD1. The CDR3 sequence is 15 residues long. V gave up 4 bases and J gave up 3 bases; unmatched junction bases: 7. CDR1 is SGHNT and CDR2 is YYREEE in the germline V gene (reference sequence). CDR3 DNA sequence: TGTGCCAGCAGCACTAAGGACAGGGGAGACTATGGCTACACCTTC. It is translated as CASSTKDRGDYGYTF.

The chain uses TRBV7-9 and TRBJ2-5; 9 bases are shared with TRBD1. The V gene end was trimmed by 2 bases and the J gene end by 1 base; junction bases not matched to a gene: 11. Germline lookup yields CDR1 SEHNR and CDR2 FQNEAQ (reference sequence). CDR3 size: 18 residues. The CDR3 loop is CASSLFPHRDRAQETQYF. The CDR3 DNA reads TGTGCCAGCAGCTTATTTCCTCACAGGGACAGGGCCCAAGAGACCCAGTACTTC.

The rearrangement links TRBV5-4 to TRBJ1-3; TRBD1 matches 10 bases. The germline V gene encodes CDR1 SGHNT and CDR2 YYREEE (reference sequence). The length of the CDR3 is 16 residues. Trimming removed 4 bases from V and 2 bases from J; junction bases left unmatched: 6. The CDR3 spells CASSRTGGRAGNTIYF. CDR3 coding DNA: TGTGCCAGCAGCCGGACAGGGGGTAGGGCTGGAAACACCATATATTTT.

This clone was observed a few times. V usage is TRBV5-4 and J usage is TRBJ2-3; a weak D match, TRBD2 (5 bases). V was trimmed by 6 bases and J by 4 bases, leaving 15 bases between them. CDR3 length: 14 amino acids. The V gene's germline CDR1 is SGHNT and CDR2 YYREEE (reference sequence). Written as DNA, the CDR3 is TGTGCCAGCACCTTAAACGAGGAGGCAGATACGCAGTATTTT. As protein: CASTLNEEADTQYF.

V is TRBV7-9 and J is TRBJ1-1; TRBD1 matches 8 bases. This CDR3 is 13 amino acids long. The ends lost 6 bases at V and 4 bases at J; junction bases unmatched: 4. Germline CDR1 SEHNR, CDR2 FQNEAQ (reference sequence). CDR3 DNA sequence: TGTGCCAGCAGAACGACAGGGGTCACTGAAGCTTTCTTT. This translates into CASRTTGVTEAFF.

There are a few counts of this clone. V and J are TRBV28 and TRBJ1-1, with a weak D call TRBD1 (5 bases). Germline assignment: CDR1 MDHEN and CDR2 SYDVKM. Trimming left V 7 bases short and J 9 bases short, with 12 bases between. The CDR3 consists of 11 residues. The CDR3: CASTEQAQAFF. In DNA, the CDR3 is TGTGCCAGCACCGAACAGGCCCAAGCTTTCTTT. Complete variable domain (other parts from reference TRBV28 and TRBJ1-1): DVKVTQSSRYLVKRTGEKVFLECVQDMDHENMFWYRQDPGLGLRLIYFSYDVKMKEKGDIPEGYSVSREKKERFSLILESASTNQTSMYLCASTEQAQAFFGQGTRLTVV.

The DNA of the CDR3 is TGTGCCAGCAGTGGGGAGACCGGGGACACCATATATTTT. Its translation: CASSGETGDTIYF. V gene TRBV2 combines with J gene TRBJ1-3, with unresolved D. The germline V and J ends were trimmed by 4 bases and 8 bases, with 12 bases remaining between them. Germline CDR1 reads SNHLY; CDR2 reads FYNNEI. This CDR3 is 13 amino acids long.

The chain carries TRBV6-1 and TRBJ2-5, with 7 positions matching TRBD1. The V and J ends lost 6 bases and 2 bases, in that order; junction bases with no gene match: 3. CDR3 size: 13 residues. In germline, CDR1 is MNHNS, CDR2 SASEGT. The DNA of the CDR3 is TGTGCCAGCAGGACAGGGTTTCAAGAGACCCAGTACTTC. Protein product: CASRTGFQETQYF.

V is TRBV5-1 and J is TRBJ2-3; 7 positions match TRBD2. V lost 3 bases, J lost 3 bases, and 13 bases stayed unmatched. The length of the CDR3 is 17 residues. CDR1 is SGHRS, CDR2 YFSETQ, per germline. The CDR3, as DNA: TGCGCCAGCAGCTCACGGGGCCTAGCGGTCTCGACAGATACGCAGTATTTT. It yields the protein CASSSRGLAVSTDTQYF.